These T cell receptor beta chains were read from a single sample in a study of T cell repertoires in cytomegalovirus infection. For these receptors, no antigen is known. TCRdb ran MiXCR on the reads and lists one entry per CDR3 protein. The profile shows about 89,000 distinct CDR3 sequences, 25% to 30% of them singletons. The source was CD8+ T cells from cultured PBMCs, collected from culture after CMV antigen stimulation. The receptors derive from a human donor in good health (CMV status not recorded). Some clones in this sample may be carry-over from other donors' samples. The CDR3 runs from the conserved cysteine through the conserved F or W. The D gene is left open where the match is weak. The size entry is marked missing in some rows and otherwise reads once, few, many or a size class.

V	D	J	size	CDR3	DNA
TRBV20-1	-	TRBJ2-7	-	CSAREDYEQYF	TGCAGTGCTAGGGAGGATTACGAGCAGTACTTC
TRBV7-6	-	TRBJ2-1	few	CASSLGFSSYNEQFF	TGTGCCAGCAGCTTGGGGTTTAGCTCCTACAATGAGCAGTTCTTC
TRBV7-8	TRBD1	TRBJ1-1	many	CASSLLTFQGGGTEAFF	TGTGCCAGCAGCTTATTAACTTTCCAGGGGGGAGGCACTGAAGCTTTCTTT
TRBV20-1	-	TRBJ2-7	few	CSARETTGGSYEQYF	TGCAGTGCTAGAGAAACGACCGGAGGCTCCTACGAGCAGTACTTC
TRBV7-8	-	TRBJ2-7	-	CASSLAGRSSYEQYF	TGTGCCAGCAGCTTAGCGGGCAGGAGCTCCTACGAGCAGTACTTC
TRBV7-6	-	TRBJ2-1	-	CASSQLVGWKNEQFF	TGTGCCAGCAGCCAACTAGTTGGCTGGAAAAATGAGCAGTTCTTC
TRBV7-9	-	TRBJ1-1	few	CASSLTQGIDTEAFF	TGTGCCAGCAGCTTAACCCAGGGTATAGACACTGAAGCTTTCTTT
TRBV4-1	TRBD2	TRBJ2-3	-	CASSLRTSGSMENTDTQYF	TGCGCCAGCAGCCTCCGGACTAGCGGGAGCATGGAAAACACAGATACGCAGTATTTT
TRBV27	-	TRBJ1-4	-	CASSLGGGEKLFF	TGTGCCAGCAGCCTCGGGGGAGGTGAAAAACTGTTTTTT
TRBV5-1	-	TRBJ1-6	many	CASSVSSYNSPLHF	TGCGCCAGCAGCGTGAGCTCCTATAATTCACCCCTCCACTTT
TRBV7-6	-	TRBJ2-7	many	CASSLDRSYEQYF	TGTGCCAGCAGCTTAGACAGATCCTACGAGCAGTACTTC
TRBV6-1	TRBD2	TRBJ2-7	-	CASSSSGGSSYEQYF	TGTGCCAGCAGTTCTAGCGGGGGGAGCTCCTACGAGCAGTACTTC
TRBV6-6	TRBD2	TRBJ2-2	many	CASNLAGGNTGELFF	TGTGCCAGCAATCTAGCGGGGGGGAACACCGGGGAGCTGTTTTTT
TRBV2	-	TRBJ2-1	few	CASSEGFEQFF	TGTGCCAGCAGTGAGGGGTTTGAGCAGTTCTTC
TRBV4-1	TRBD1	TRBJ1-4	many	CASSHTGGLDNEKLFF	TGCGCCAGCAGCCACACAGGGGGCTTGGATAATGAAAAACTGTTTTTT
TRBV10-3	TRBD1	TRBJ1-1	-	CAISEGRTGGTEAFF	TGTGCCATCAGTGAGGGTAGGACAGGGGGCACTGAAGCTTTCTTT
TRBV20-1	TRBD1	TRBJ2-2	few	CSATPNTRDRGLTGELFF	TGCAGTGCTACCCCGAACACCCGGGACAGGGGACTCACCGGGGAGCTGTTTTTT
TRBV7-2	TRBD1	TRBJ1-5	-	CASSILFRGGNQPQHF	TGTGCCAGCAGTATCTTGTTCAGGGGGGGCAATCAGCCCCAGCATTTT
TRBV6-5	-	TRBJ2-3	-	CASSFGTPGDTQYF	TGTGCCAGCAGTTTTGGGACACCCGGTGATACGCAGTATTTT
TRBV24-1	-	TRBJ2-5	-	CATSDWTQQETQYF	TGTGCCACCAGTGATTGGACACAGCAAGAGACCCAGTACTTC
TRBV7-9	-	TRBJ1-2	few	CASSSQVQTPIYGYTF	TGTGCCAGCAGCTCCCAAGTCCAGACACCGATCTATGGCTACACCTTC
TRBV12-3/TRBV12-4	-	TRBJ2-3	many	CASSFGSTDTQYF	TGTGCCAGCAGTTTCGGGAGCACAGATACGCAGTATTTT
TRBV4-1	-	TRBJ1-1	-	CASSHPPEPGAVNTEAFF	TGCGCCAGCAGCCATCCCCCTGAGCCGGGGGCGGTGAACACTGAAGCTTTCTTT
TRBV28	-	TRBJ1-6	once	CASSSDSRTNYNSPLHF	TGTGCCAGCAGTTCCGACAGTAGGACTAACTATAATTCACCCCTCCACTTT
TRBV7-6	-	TRBJ2-7	-	CASSPDGYEQYF	TGTGCCAGCAGCCCCGATGGCTACGAGCAGTACTTC
TRBV27	TRBD1	TRBJ1-5	few	CASRGQGAGNQPQHF	TGTGCCAGCAGAGGACAGGGGGCCGGCAATCAGCCCCAGCATTTT
TRBV7-9	-	TRBJ2-1	few	CATLGVAYNEQFF	TGTGCCACCCTAGGGGTTGCTTACAATGAGCAGTTCTTC
TRBV4-1	-	TRBJ2-7	-	CASSQETSYEQYF	TGCGCCAGCAGCCAAGAGACCTCCTACGAGCAGTACTTC